This T cell receptor (beta chain) was found in a study of blood T cell repertoires in COVID-19. The assay was immunoSEQ multiplex PCR, and TCRdb's table has in-frame clones only and misses some. This repertoire shows 87,000 or so clones, about 90% found once; its top ten account for over 5.5%. The V gene's germline CDR1 is SNHLY and CDR2 FYNNEI. The CDR3 spans 14 residues. V dropped 7 bases and J dropped 7 bases, with 17 bases sitting between them. This clone was found once. The chain combines TRBV2 with TRBJ2-1, with unresolved D. What was sequenced was peripheral blood. This sequence originates from a man between 18 and 35 years old with COVID-19, enrolled during active disease. CDR3 in DNA: TGTGCCAGCACACCCGAAAGACTTACAAATGAGCAGTTCTTC. This encodes CASTPERLTNEQFF.